Each of the 12 T cell receptor beta chains below was sequenced from the same sample in a study of shared clonotypes between healthy human individuals. TCRdb keeps only in-frame clones here, not all; method: immunoSEQ multiplex PCR. The top ten clones hold 1.5% to 2% of a sample with some 630,000 clones, 72% of them seen once. The sample taken for sequencing was memory CD4+ T cells sorted from blood. Subset: CD45RA-negative fraction. The receptors derive from a woman aged 25 to 39 in good health.

The chain employs TRBV2 and TRBJ2-7, with TRBD1 matching 7 bases. Germline values: CDR1 SNHLY, CDR2 FYNNEI. The CDR3 spans 15 residues. J was trimmed by 0 bases and V by 5 bases; bases with no gene match: 7. The CDR3 reads CASSSTGVSSYEQYF. The CDR3 DNA reads as TGTGCCAGCAGTTCCACAGGGGTTAGCTCCTACGAGCAGTACTTC.

The chain joins TRBV2 to TRBJ2-2; D uncertain. This CDR3 has 15 amino acids. Germline CDR1 SNHLY, CDR2 FYNNEI. The V gene lost 5 bases and the J gene lost 0 bases, with 10 bases spanning the gap. CDR3 protein: CASSRTETNTGELFF. CDR3 DNA: TGTGCCAGCAGTCGGACGGAGACGAACACCGGGGAGCTGTTTTTT.

CDR3 in amino acids: CASRVGGTGVGEQYF. CDR3 sequence (DNA): TGTGCCAGCAGAGTTGGGGGGACAGGGGTAGGTGAGCAGTACTTC. The gene calls are TRBV28 and TRBJ2-7; 10 bases are a match to TRBD1. Unmatched junction bases numbered 12, after V lost 6 bases and J lost 7 bases. CDR3 length: 15 residues. Germline values: CDR1 MDHEN, CDR2 SYDVKM.

CDR3 residues: CASSLDRAGTEAFF. The CDR3 DNA sequence: TGTGCCAGCAGCTTAGACAGGGCTGGGACTGAAGCTTTCTTT. V usage is TRBV11-1 and J usage is TRBJ1-1; D possibly corresponds to TRBD1 (6 bases). Germline V gives CDR1 SGHAT, CDR2 FQDESV (reference sequence). Trimming cost V 1 base and J 5 bases, with 11 bases left between them. The CDR3 contains 14 residues.

This rearrangement joins TRBV5-1 to TRBJ1-1, with TRBD1 identical over 7 bases. The CDR3 covers 14 residues. Per the germline V gene, CDR1 is SGHRS and CDR2 is YFSETQ. The trim removed 2 bases at V and 3 bases at J, leaving 4 bases unmatched. The CDR3 DNA follows: TGCGCCAGCAGCTTCGGACAGGAACACACTGAAGCTTTCTTT. It encodes CASSFGQEHTEAFF. The complete variable domain, with remaining parts taken from reference TRBV5-1 and TRBJ1-1, reads KAGVTQTPRYLIKTRGQQVTLSCSPISGHRSVSWYQQTPGQGLQFLFEYFSETQRNKGNFPGRFSGRQFSNSRSEMNVSTLELGDSALYLCASSFGQEHTEAFFGQGTRLTVV.

V is TRBV11-2 and J is TRBJ2-5; 7 nucleotides match TRBD1. J lost 5 bases, V lost 1 base, and 16 bases had no gene match. This CDR3 has 18 residues. Looked up from germline, CDR1 is SGHAT and CDR2 is FQNNGV. CDR3 amino acids: CASSLGFVPRQGRETQYF. In DNA form, the CDR3 reads TGTGCCAGCAGCTTAGGATTCGTCCCTCGACAGGGAAGGGAGACCCAGTACTTC.

The gene calls are TRBV10-3 and TRBJ2-7; no clear D. The CDR3 consists of 11 residues. Germline V CDR1 and CDR2: ENHRY, SYGVKD. The germline V and J ends were trimmed by 0 bases and 5 bases, with 2 bases remaining between them. CDR3: CAISESDEQYF. CDR3 DNA: TGTGCCATCAGTGAGTCAGACGAGCAGTACTTC.

The chain joins TRBV7-8 to TRBJ1-1; 7 nucleotides line up with TRBD1. CDR3 length equals 17 residues. Germline lookup yields CDR1 SGHVS and CDR2 FQNEAQ. After removal of 5 bases from V and 0 bases from J, the junction contained 12 bases not matched to a gene. The CDR3 DNA reads TGTGCCAGCAGCGCGTCCCGGGACAGCATCATGAACACTGAAGCTTTCTTT. Translated: CASSASRDSIMNTEAFF.

This clone was seen a few times. V gene TRBV5-4 combines with J gene TRBJ2-7; D is ambiguous. Trimming removed 4 bases at V and 2 bases at J, with 16 bases between. CDR3 length equals 15 residues. The germline gives CDR1 SGHNT, CDR2 YYREEE (reference sequence). In DNA, the CDR3 is TGTGCCAGCAGCGTGCCGTCTAGTTCTCCCTACGAGCAGTACTTC. Translated: CASSVPSSSPYEQYF.

Comments on this clone: This specimen includes other DNA sequences encoding the same CDR3. This chain joins TRBV28 and TRBJ1-2; D is perhaps TRBD1 (5 bases). Germline assignment: CDR1 MDHEN and CDR2 SYDVKM. The CDR3 contains 12 residues. The germline V and J ends were trimmed by 5 bases and 4 bases, with 8 bases remaining between them. This chain's CDR3 is CASSTGGYGYTF. Here the CDR3 DNA reads TGTGCCAGCAGTACCGGGGGCTATGGCTACACCTTC.

The chain carries TRBV7-2 and TRBJ1-3; a weak D match, TRBD1 (6 bases). This CDR3 region has 15 residues. Trimming removed 2 bases at V and 4 bases at J, with 12 bases between. The germline V gene has CDR1 SGHTA and CDR2 FQGNSA. The CDR3 DNA is TGTGCCAGCAGCTTAACTCCGACAGGAGGAAACACCATATATTTT. Amino acids: CASSLTPTGGNTIYF.

This chain links TRBV27 with TRBJ1-2, with D uncertain. The CDR3 sequence is 15 residues long. Germline CDR1 is MNHEY and CDR2 is SMNVEV (reference sequence). The CDR3 DNA follows: TGTGGTCCATACCCTAATTTTATGTGTCTCTATGGCTACACCTTC. Its translation is CGPYPNFMCLYGYTF.